The 3 T cell receptor beta chains below all came from one sample that was sequenced in a study of blood T cells in healthy people across ages. PCR was performed a second time for roughly 7 to 11 cycles using a sample-barcoded 5' primer and a J-beta primer mix. TCRdb re-called the 5' RACE reads through MiXCR, storing one row per CDR3 protein. The repertoire consists of 450,000 to 700,000 distinct CDR3 sequences, with about 25% occurring once and the leading ten covering approximately 17%. Specimen: blood. The receptors shown here come from a woman aged 70 to 79 in good health.

This clonotype showed up just a few times. The chain is built from TRBV4-2 and TRBJ2-3, with TRBD2 identical over 10 bases. The CDR3 loop spans 16 amino acids. The V gene's germline CDR1 is LGHNA and CDR2 YNFKEQ. The ends lost 1 base at V and 3 bases at J; junction bases unmatched: 4. CDR3 sequence reads: CASSQGHSGGTDTQYF. In DNA form, the CDR3 reads TGTGCCAGCAGCCAAGGTCATAGCGGGGGGACAGATACGCAGTATTTT.

This clonotype has only a few counts. The gene calls are TRBV3-1 and TRBJ1-2, with 7 positions matching TRBD1. From germline, CDR1 is LGHDT and CDR2 YNNKEL (reference sequence). The J segment lost 8 bases and the V segment lost 3 bases, leaving 9 bases of the junction unmatched. This CDR3 contains 14 residues. Written as DNA, the CDR3 is TGTGCCAGCAGCCAGAGGACAGGCGAGGGGGGCTACACCTTC. As protein: CASSQRTGEGGYTF.

Points on this clonotype: The junction departs from the called germline gene at one end, perhaps through a read error. CDR3 nucleotide sequence: TGTGCCAGCAGTGTTCAGTACAACTACGGCTACACCTTC. Translation gives CASSVQYNYGYTF. V and J are TRBV27 and TRBJ1-2; D not resolved. Germline CDR1 is MNHEY and CDR2 is SMNVEV (reference sequence). This CDR3 region has 13 residues.